This is a list of T cell receptor beta chains from one sample in a study of CD8 T cells in Susac syndrome. TCRdb re-called the immunoSEQ multiplex PCR reads through MiXCR, storing one row per CDR3 protein. This table holds 150,000 to 200,000 distinct CDR3 sequences, around 94% found once. The sample taken for sequencing was CD4+ T cells from PBMCs. The origin of the receptors is a human donor in good health. CDR3s include the opening cysteine and the closing phenylalanine or tryptophan. The order of the fields is J gene, V gene, clone size, D gene, CDR3 DNA, CDR3 protein. The D gene is left open where the match is weak. Rows give clone size only sometimes, using once, few, many, or a class for an expanded clone.

j_gene: TRBJ2-7; v_gene: TRBV15; abundance: .; d_gene: TRBD1; CDR3nt: TGTGCCACCAGCTGGGGACAGGGGGTCTACGAGCAGTACTTC; CDR3aa: CATSWGQGVYEQYF
j_gene: TRBJ2-6; v_gene: TRBV18; abundance: few; d_gene: .; CDR3nt: TGTGCCAGCTCACCAGGCTCTTCTGGGGCCAACGTCCTGACTTTC; CDR3aa: CASSPGSSGANVLTF
j_gene: TRBJ1-5; v_gene: TRBV12-3/TRBV12-4; abundance: .; d_gene: .; CDR3nt: TGTGCCAGCAGTCAGGGTATGGGGCAGCCCCAGCATTTT; CDR3aa: CASSQGMGQPQHF
j_gene: TRBJ1-4; v_gene: TRBV12-3/TRBV12-4; abundance: .; d_gene: TRBD1; CDR3nt: TGTGCCAGCAGTGCGGGACAGGGGAGTAATGAAAAACTGTTTTTT; CDR3aa: CASSAGQGSNEKLFF
j_gene: TRBJ2-3; v_gene: TRBV4-2; abundance: .; d_gene: TRBD2; CDR3nt: TGTGCCAGCAGCCAGAGGACTAGCTCTTTGGCCACAGATACGCAGTATTTT; CDR3aa: CASSQRTSSLATDTQYF
j_gene: TRBJ2-5; v_gene: TRBV20-1; abundance: .; d_gene: .; CDR3nt: TGCAGTGCTCCCCGCAGGAACCAAGAGACCCAGTACTTC; CDR3aa: CSAPRRNQETQYF
j_gene: TRBJ1-4; v_gene: TRBV5-4; abundance: once; d_gene: TRBD1; CDR3nt: TGTGCCAGCAGCTCAAGCGGGACAGGTCTCGAAAAACTGTTTTTT; CDR3aa: CASSSSGTGLEKLFF
j_gene: TRBJ2-5; v_gene: TRBV20-1; abundance: .; d_gene: .; CDR3nt: TGCAGTGCTAGAGGAAGCGTAAGAGAGGCCCAGTACTTC; CDR3aa: CSARGSVREAQYF
j_gene: TRBJ2-3; v_gene: TRBV5-1; abundance: .; d_gene: .; CDR3nt: TGCGCCAGCAGCTTGGGCCAGGGGTCAGATACGCAGTATTTT; CDR3aa: CASSLGQGSDTQYF
j_gene: TRBJ1-1; v_gene: TRBV12-3/TRBV12-4; abundance: once; d_gene: .; CDR3nt: TGTGCCAGCAGGGGAGACAGGTCGGGGAACACTGAAGCTTTCTTT; CDR3aa: CASRGDRSGNTEAFF
j_gene: TRBJ2-4; v_gene: TRBV20-1; abundance: .; d_gene: TRBD1; CDR3nt: TGCAGTGCTTCTTTCAGGGGGCTTGGAAACATTCAGTACTTC; CDR3aa: CSASFRGLGNIQYF
j_gene: TRBJ1-2; v_gene: TRBV18; abundance: few; d_gene: .; CDR3nt: TGTGCCAGCTCCTCGGGCACTAACTATGGCTACACCTTC; CDR3aa: CASSSGTNYGYTF
j_gene: TRBJ2-6; v_gene: TRBV30; abundance: .; d_gene: .; CDR3nt: TGTGCCTGGAGTGTAACAGGGAATTTAGCTGGGGCCAACGTCCTGACTTTC; CDR3aa: CAWSVTGNLAGANVLTF
j_gene: TRBJ2-2; v_gene: TRBV20-1; abundance: once; d_gene: .; CDR3nt: TGCAGTGCTAGAGATATGGGGTCCACCGGGGAGCTGTTTTTT; CDR3aa: CSARDMGSTGELFF
j_gene: TRBJ1-2; v_gene: TRBV28; abundance: .; d_gene: .; CDR3nt: TGTGCCAGCAGGCCCGACAGTTCCTATGGCTACACCTTC; CDR3aa: CASRPDSSYGYTF
j_gene: TRBJ2-1; v_gene: TRBV5-1; abundance: .; d_gene: .; CDR3nt: TGCGCCAGCAGCCCCAACTCGGCCGATGAGCAGTTCTTC; CDR3aa: CASSPNSADEQFF
j_gene: TRBJ1-2; v_gene: TRBV29-1; abundance: .; d_gene: .; CDR3nt: TGCAGCGTTGAAGGTCGGCACGGGTATGGCTACACCTTC; CDR3aa: CSVEGRHGYGYTF
j_gene: TRBJ2-7; v_gene: TRBV20-1; abundance: .; d_gene: TRBD2; CDR3nt: TGCAGTGCAGGTTCTAGCGGGGCGTCCTACGAGCAGTACTTC; CDR3aa: CSAGSSGASYEQYF
j_gene: TRBJ2-2; v_gene: TRBV27; abundance: .; d_gene: .; CDR3nt: TGTGCCAGCAGTTTATCTCCTGGGATCGGGGAGCTGTTTTTT; CDR3aa: CASSLSPGIGELFF
j_gene: TRBJ2-3; v_gene: TRBV20-1; abundance: .; d_gene: .; CDR3nt: TGCAGTGCTAGAGATCGTCCGACAATAACCACAGATACGCAGTATTTT; CDR3aa: CSARDRPTITTDTQYF
j_gene: TRBJ2-1; v_gene: TRBV9; abundance: .; d_gene: .; CDR3nt: TGTGCCAGCAGCGTCCAGACTTACAATGAGCAGTTCTTC; CDR3aa: CASSVQTYNEQFF
j_gene: TRBJ1-1; v_gene: TRBV5-1; abundance: once; d_gene: .; CDR3nt: TGCGCCAGCAGCATGCAAATGAACACTGAAGCTTTCTTT; CDR3aa: CASSMQMNTEAFF
j_gene: TRBJ1-6; v_gene: TRBV20-1; abundance: .; d_gene: .; CDR3nt: TGCAGTGCTCACAATCCAGGCCGGGACCCCCTCCACTTT; CDR3aa: CSAHNPGRDPLHF
j_gene: TRBJ2-7; v_gene: TRBV12-3/TRBV12-4; abundance: .; d_gene: .; CDR3nt: TGTGCCAGCAGTTTAGGGGTTAGCTCCTACGAGCAGTACTTC; CDR3aa: CASSLGVSSYEQYF
j_gene: TRBJ1-1; v_gene: TRBV5-4; abundance: .; d_gene: .; CDR3nt: TGTGCCAGCAGCTTGGCAGGGTCCGGGGGAGCTTTCTTT; CDR3aa: CASSLAGSGGAFF
j_gene: TRBJ2-1; v_gene: TRBV29-1; abundance: once; d_gene: .; CDR3nt: TGCAGCGTTGTGGCTAACTCCTACAATGAGCAGTTCTTC; CDR3aa: CSVVANSYNEQFF
j_gene: TRBJ1-1; v_gene: TRBV29-1; abundance: .; d_gene: TRBD1; CDR3nt: TGCAGCGTTGGACAGGGGGCGAGGGCTGAAGCTTTCTTT; CDR3aa: CSVGQGARAEAFF
j_gene: TRBJ2-7; v_gene: TRBV5-1; abundance: .; d_gene: .; CDR3nt: TGCGCCAGCAGCTTCCGTTCACAGCCTCTACCCCACGAGCAGTACTTC; CDR3aa: CASSFRSQPLPHEQYF
j_gene: TRBJ2-4; v_gene: TRBV4-3; abundance: .; d_gene: .; CDR3nt: TGCGCCAGCAGCCAACGGACGGGAAACATTCAGTACTTC; CDR3aa: CASSQRTGNIQYF
j_gene: TRBJ1-1; v_gene: TRBV21-1; abundance: .; d_gene: .; CDR3nt: TGTGCCAGCAGCAATGATTCCACAGCAGACCCGGTGAACACTGAAGCTTTCTTT; CDR3aa: CASSNDSTADPVNTEAFF
j_gene: TRBJ2-7; v_gene: TRBV27; abundance: .; d_gene: .; CDR3nt: TGTGCCAGCAGTTTGCACGAGCAGTACTTC; CDR3aa: CASSLHEQYF
j_gene: TRBJ1-2; v_gene: TRBV14; abundance: .; d_gene: TRBD1; CDR3nt: TGTGCCAGCAGCCAAAGGGGGCTAAACTATGGCTACACCTTC; CDR3aa: CASSQRGLNYGYTF
j_gene: TRBJ1-2; v_gene: TRBV12-3/TRBV12-4; abundance: once; d_gene: .; CDR3nt: TGTGCCAGCGGGGCGGGACCGAGAAACTATGGCTACACCTTC; CDR3aa: CASGAGPRNYGYTF
j_gene: TRBJ2-1; v_gene: TRBV15; abundance: .; d_gene: .; CDR3nt: TGTGCCACCAGCAGGGATTTGTGGGATGAGCAGTTCTTC; CDR3aa: CATSRDLWDEQFF
j_gene: TRBJ1-5; v_gene: TRBV29-1; abundance: .; d_gene: .; CDR3nt: TGCAGCGTTGGGGGGTACGGCAATCAGCCCCAGCATTTT; CDR3aa: CSVGGYGNQPQHF
j_gene: TRBJ2-7; v_gene: TRBV20-1; abundance: .; d_gene: .; CDR3nt: TGCAGTGCTAGCAAGGACATGGGCGAGCAGTACTTC; CDR3aa: CSASKDMGEQYF
j_gene: TRBJ2-3; v_gene: TRBV5-4; abundance: .; d_gene: .; CDR3nt: TGTGCCAGCAGCTTGACGGCGGGGTCATTCACAGATACGCAGTATTTT; CDR3aa: CASSLTAGSFTDTQYF
j_gene: TRBJ2-3; v_gene: TRBV15; abundance: .; d_gene: TRBD2; CDR3nt: TGTGCCACCAGTCGAAGGGCCACTAGCGGTTTCGCAGATACGCAGTATTTT; CDR3aa: CATSRRATSGFADTQYF
j_gene: TRBJ2-2; v_gene: TRBV3-1; abundance: .; d_gene: .; CDR3nt: .; CDR3aa: CASSQTSGTPGSCFF
j_gene: TRBJ2-7; v_gene: TRBV28; abundance: .; d_gene: .; CDR3nt: TGTGCCAGCAGTGAGGGCGGGCAGGCCGGGTCCTACGAGCAGTACTTC; CDR3aa: CASSEGGQAGSYEQYF
j_gene: TRBJ2-1; v_gene: TRBV29-1; abundance: .; d_gene: .; CDR3nt: TGCAGCGGGGGAAGGGTCACGGGCAATGAGCAGTTCTTC; CDR3aa: CSGGRVTGNEQFF
j_gene: TRBJ1-1; v_gene: TRBV2; abundance: .; d_gene: .; CDR3nt: TGTGCCAGCAGTGCAGGGGCGTCCAGGGAAGCTTTCTTT; CDR3aa: CASSAGASREAFF
j_gene: TRBJ2-1; v_gene: TRBV10-3; abundance: .; d_gene: .; CDR3nt: TGTGCCATCACTGGCAAAGGGATCCATGAGCAGTTCTTC; CDR3aa: CAITGKGIHEQFF
j_gene: TRBJ2-5; v_gene: TRBV3-1; abundance: .; d_gene: TRBD2; CDR3nt: TGTGCCAGCAGCCAAGGGACTAGCGGGGGCACTTCACGTGAGACCCAGTACTTC; CDR3aa: CASSQGTSGGTSRETQYF
j_gene: TRBJ2-1; v_gene: TRBV7-2; abundance: .; d_gene: .; CDR3nt: TGTGCCAGCAGCCTCGAGACGAATGAGCAGTTCTTC; CDR3aa: CASSLETNEQFF
j_gene: TRBJ1-2; v_gene: TRBV4-3; abundance: .; d_gene: .; CDR3nt: TGCGCCAGCAGCCAAGGAAATGGGGCGGGTGGCTACACCTTC; CDR3aa: CASSQGNGAGGYTF
j_gene: TRBJ2-3; v_gene: TRBV6-5; abundance: .; d_gene: TRBD2; CDR3nt: TGTGCCAGCAGTTACTTAGCTAGCGGGGCAGCAGATACGCAGTATTTT; CDR3aa: CASSYLASGAADTQYF
j_gene: TRBJ2-7; v_gene: TRBV20-1; abundance: .; d_gene: .; CDR3nt: TGCAGTGCTAGAGATGGTTCTGGCGGGAACTACGAGCAGTACTTC; CDR3aa: CSARDGSGGNYEQYF
j_gene: TRBJ2-5; v_gene: TRBV24-1; abundance: .; d_gene: .; CDR3nt: TGTGCCACCGCGGACGGCCAAGAGACCCAGTACTTC; CDR3aa: CATADGQETQYF
j_gene: TRBJ1-2; v_gene: TRBV3-1; abundance: .; d_gene: .; CDR3nt: TGTGCCAGCAGGTCGGAAGGGGGGCGCGTCCGCTTC; CDR3aa: CASRSEGGRVRF